These 6 T cell receptor beta chains were all obtained from the same sample, sequenced in a study of OX40 agonist ivuxolimab in advanced cancers. The method was the immunoSEQ multiplex PCR assay. As stored in TCRdb, this immuneACCESS dataset retains in-frame rearrangements with V and J assigned. A fraction of the clones does not appear; measured against another copy, unresolved V genes explain less than half of the discrepancy, and the remainder lacks a known reason. The sample includes 60,000 to 85,000 clones, with approximately 84% observed a single time. Jointly, the top ten make up 6.5% to 8.5% of the sample. Here the sequenced sample was CD4+ or CD8+ T cells sorted from blood, taken in a trial of the OX40 agonist ivuxolimab. These receptors were collected from an adult with an advanced solid tumor such as melanoma, head and neck, liver or kidney cancer.

This chain connects TRBV6-4 to TRBJ2-1; 11 bases align to TRBD2. CDR3 length: 15 amino acids. CDR1 is MRHNA and CDR2 is SNTAGT in the germline V gene. V was pared by 3 bases and J by 4 bases, with 2 bases of the junction left unmatched. The CDR3 spells CASSERTSGYNEQFF. The CDR3 DNA reads as TGTGCCAGCAGTGAGCGGACTAGCGGGTACAATGAGCAGTTCTTC.

The chain carries TRBV21-1 and TRBJ2-7; the table assigns TRBD2, which was not confirmed against the DNA. TRBV21-1 is labeled a pseudogene. The CDR3 is 15 amino acids. The CDR3 DNA follows: TGTGCCAGCAGCTTCCCTACTCGACTTGGCGACGAGCAGTACTTC. It encodes CASSFPTRLGDEQYF.

The chain recombines TRBV5-1 with TRBJ2-3; D is perhaps TRBD1 or TRBD2 (5 bases each). CDR3 size: 16 residues. Trimming pared 2 bases from V and 2 bases from J, leaving 15 bases between. Per the germline V gene, CDR1 is SGHRS and CDR2 is YFSETQ. The CDR3 sequence: CASSFGTTLDTDTQYF. In DNA, the CDR3 is TGCGCCAGCAGCTTCGGGACGACATTGGACACAGATACGCAGTATTTT.

This clone appeared once. The CDR3 DNA reads as TGTGCCATCAGTGAGTCTGGGGGGGGCCCCTACGAGCAGTACTTC. This encodes CAISESGGGPYEQYF. This rearrangement joins TRBV10-3 to TRBJ2-7; tentatively, D is TRBD2 (7 bases). The CDR3 covers 15 residues. Deletions cut 0 bases from V and 2 bases from J, with 11 bases between. CDR1 is ENHRY and CDR2 is SYGVKD in the germline V gene.

The chain links TRBV6-5 to TRBJ1-2; no definite D call. The CDR3 loop spans 11 amino acids. V was clipped by 7 bases and J by 7 bases, with 10 bases between them. CDR1 and CDR2 from the germline V gene are MNHEY and SVGAGI. The CDR3 region is CASTQGAGYTF. The DNA for the CDR3 is TGTGCCAGCACCCAAGGTGCTGGCTACACCTTC.

The chain is built from TRBV4-3 and TRBJ1-4; possibly TRBD1 for D (6 bases). Germline CDR1 and CDR2: LGHNA and YSLEER. The CDR3 totals 15 residues. Deletions cut 1 base from V and 6 bases from J, with 12 bases between. The CDR3 DNA reads as TGCGCCAGCAGCCAAGTAAAACAGGGCGATGAAAAACTGTTTTTT. Translating it yields CASSQVKQGDEKLFF.